Listed here are 8 T cell receptor beta chains from one sample, sequenced in a study of beta chain features in type 1 diabetes. TCRB transcripts that were expressed got sequenced, as all of the isolated RNA had been reverse transcribed. The table came from immunoSEQ multiplex PCR; TCRdb's copy has only in-frame clones and leaves some out. The repertoire has 400,000 to 500,000 clones, around 14% of them found once; the top ten carry roughly 0.036%. Sequencing input: naive CD4+ T cells from blood. The origin of the receptors is a man aged 30 to 39 in good health.

The chain uses TRBV7-2 and TRBJ2-1; unclear D gene. Germline lookup yields CDR1 SGHTA and CDR2 FQGNSA. V was shortened by 2 bases and J by 7 bases, with 12 bases between the two germline ends. This CDR3 contains 14 residues. The CDR3 region is CASSLWSLLNEQFF. CDR3 bases: TGTGCCAGCAGCTTATGGTCATTACTGAATGAGCAGTTCTTC.

The chain employs TRBV9 and TRBJ2-6; D unresolved. The germline V gene has CDR1 SGDLS and CDR2 YYNGEE. V lost 2 bases, J lost 4 bases, and 4 bases lay in between. CDR3 length: 13 amino acids. CDR3 sequence: CASSVEGANVLTF. The CDR3, as DNA: TGTGCCAGCAGCGTTGAGGGGGCCAACGTCCTGACTTTC.

The chain couples TRBV5-4 to TRBJ2-7; D call uncertain. The V and J ends lost 0 bases and 7 bases respectively, with 11 bases between them. The germline V gene has CDR1 SGHNT and CDR2 YYREEE (reference sequence). This CDR3 is built from 13 residues. The CDR3 protein is CASSLVPNKEQYF. In DNA, the CDR3 is TGTGCCAGCAGCTTGGTTCCGAACAAAGAGCAGTACTTC.

This clone was observed a single time. The chain uses TRBV25-1 and TRBJ2-1; TRBD2 matches at 8 bases. This CDR3 comprises 17 residues. V lost 5 bases, J lost 6 bases, and 15 bases stayed unmatched. In germline, CDR1 is MGHDK, CDR2 SYGVNS. CDR3 loop: CASSLLHTSGRFNEQFF. Here the CDR3 DNA reads TGTGCCAGCAGTCTCCTACATACTAGCGGAAGATTCAATGAGCAGTTCTTC.

CDR3 sequence (DNA): TGTGCCAGCAGCCAAGGTTCCCAGTCTCGTGGGACCCAGTACTTC. It codes for CASSQGSQSRGTQYF. The V call is TRBV14, the J call TRBJ2-5; D gene ambiguous. CDR3 length: 15 amino acids. Germline V CDR1 and CDR2: SGHDN, FVKESK. Trimming stripped 1 base from V and 7 bases from J, with 16 bases between.

The chain is built from TRBV5-4 and TRBJ2-1; 11 nucleotides match TRBD2. Germline CDR1 SGHNT, CDR2 YYREEE (reference sequence). The CDR3 contains 16 residues. Trimming took 3 bases from V and 1 from J; bases not matched to a gene: 3. For the CDR3, the DNA is TGTGCCAGCAGCTCTGGGACTAGCGGATCCTACAATGAGCAGTTCTTC. Its protein is CASSSGTSGSYNEQFF.

This clone was seen only a few times. The V and J genes are TRBV13 and TRBJ2-5, with D tentatively TRBD1 or TRBD2 (6 bases each). V was clipped by 8 bases and J by 1 base, with 17 bases between them. Germline loops: CDR1 PRHDT, CDR2 FYEKMQ (reference sequence). The CDR3 runs 15 residues. The CDR3 spells CASWSRGQSQETQYF. Written as DNA, the CDR3 is TGTGCCAGCTGGTCTCGGGGGCAGTCCCAAGAGACCCAGTACTTC.

The chain recombines TRBV5-1 with TRBJ2-1; 9 nucleotides agree with TRBD2. This CDR3 contains 17 residues. The germline V gene encodes CDR1 SGHRS and CDR2 YFSETQ. V trimming: 0 bases; J trimming: 4 bases; junction bases outside the gene matches: 8. The CDR3 bases are TGCGCCAGCAGCTTGGCTAGCGGGACCGCGGCATACAATGAGCAGTTCTTC. Amino acid sequence: CASSLASGTAAYNEQFF.